This entry features one T cell receptor beta chain sequence. As yet, its antigen is unknown. There are 15 residues in the CDR3. Germline assignment: CDR1 SEHNR and CDR2 FQNEAQ (reference sequence). Trimming stripped 3 bases from V and 8 bases from J, with 19 bases between. TCR beta cDNA libraries had unique molecular identifiers. Each CDR3 protein is one row after TCRdb ran MiXCR on the PCR reads. Found here are roughly 580,000 distinct CDR3 sequences, roughly two fifths of them singletons; the top ten hold roughly 1.7%. These data belong to a study of post-analysis software for immune sequencing data. Study details: Courses of disease covered relapsing-remitting, secondary progressive and progressive-relapsing multiple sclerosis.

Study-wide points: Five TRBV segments, including TRBV5-6, TRBV5-1 and TRBV20-1, were more frequent in patients than controls. F measure clustering grouped samples strongly by preparation batch.

This chain joins TRBV7-9 and TRBJ1-1, with a tentative D call TRBD1 (5 bases). Sequences were obtained from blood. The receptor was isolated from a girl aged 5-17 years with multiple sclerosis. The CDR3: CASSFGGIQTTEAFF. The DNA of the CDR3 is TGTGCCAGCAGCTTCGGGGGTATTCAGACGACGGAAGCTTTCTTT.